This passage covers 21 T cell receptor beta chains from one sample sequenced in a study of CD8 T cells in ankylosing spondylitis. Findings and limits, study-wide: Ankylosing spondylitis blood appeared to carry a characteristic TCR beta motif of seven to nine highly homologous variants.

No cognate antigen is known for these TCRs. Each CDR3 protein is one row after TCRdb ran MiXCR on the 5' RACE reads. Of about 220,000 distinct CDR3 sequences listed, 7.3% are singletons. Sequencing was carried out using blood, either unsorted or a sorted T cell fraction (not recorded which). These receptors came from a male donor with ankylosing spondylitis.

This clonotype was found many times. The CDR3 sequence is CASSYSGGVTEAFF. CDR3 DNA sequence: TGTGCCAGCAGTTACTCCGGGGGGGTCACTGAAGCTTTCTTT. The chain employs TRBV6-5 and TRBJ1-1; a possible D gene is TRBD1 (5 bases). Trimming shortened V by 0 bases and J by 4 bases, and 9 bases separated the two germline ends. Germline loops: CDR1 MNHEY, CDR2 SVGAGI. CDR3 length: 14 residues.

This chain links TRBV19 with TRBJ1-1; D call uncertain. V shed 3 bases and J shed 9 bases, with 8 bases lying between them. Germline values: CDR1 LNHDA, CDR2 SQIVND (reference sequence). This CDR3 region has 11 residues. CDR3 residues: CASSIPRQAFF. The CDR3 DNA sequence: TGTGCCAGTAGTATCCCCCGGCAAGCTTTCTTT.

This clonotype showed up many times. In DNA form, the CDR3 reads TGCGCCAGCAGCCTGGGGACAGATTTCTTCTACGAGCAGTACTTC. Protein product: CASSLGTDFFYEQYF. This chain uses TRBV4-1 with TRBJ2-7, with TRBD1 matching over 7 bases. Germline trimming cut 4 bases from V and 3 bases from J; bases unmatched to any gene: 9. CDR1 and CDR2 (germline): MGHRA, YSYEKL. The CDR3 extends over 15 amino acids.

This clonotype was found many times. The genes are TRBV2 and TRBJ1-5; possibly TRBD1 for D (5 bases). Trimming shortened V by 3 bases and J by 1 base, and 13 bases separated the two germline ends. There are 16 residues in the CDR3. Germline V gives CDR1 SNHLY, CDR2 FYNNEI. CDR3 loop: CASSDRWTMSNQPQHF. In DNA form, the CDR3 reads TGTGCCAGCAGTGATAGGTGGACAATGAGCAATCAGCCCCAGCATTTT.

Ten or more counts support this clonotype. The chain joins TRBV20-1 to TRBJ2-1, with D perhaps TRBD2 (5 bases). The V end was cut by 0 bases, the J end by 10 bases, with 13 bases between. The CDR3 is made up of 13 amino acids. The germline gives CDR1 DFQATT, CDR2 SNEGSKA (reference sequence). In nucleotides, the CDR3 is TGCAGTGCTAGAGATCAGAGACTACAAGAGCAGTTCTTC. Protein sequence: CSARDQRLQEQFF.

This clonotype was seen at least ten times. This chain uses TRBV7-2 with TRBJ2-2; 7 bases match TRBD1. The V gene's germline CDR1 is SGHTA and CDR2 FQGNSA. Trimming removed 6 bases from V and 3 bases from J; junction bases left unmatched: 7. The CDR3 totals 15 residues. The DNA of the CDR3 is TGTGCCAGCAGACGCCGGGGACAGCACACCGGGGAGCTGTTTTTT. As protein: CASRRRGQHTGELFF.

This clonotype was counted ten times or more. This chain links TRBV28 with TRBJ2-7, with 12 bases identical to TRBD2. Losses at the gene ends were 5 bases for V and 0 bases for J; bases not matched to a gene: 14. CDR3 length equals 19 residues. Germline V gives CDR1 MDHEN, CDR2 SYDVKM. The CDR3 region has the DNA TGTGCCAGCAGTCCGGGACTAGCGGGCCCCGAGAGCCTCTCCTACGAGCAGTACTTC. This codes for CASSPGLAGPESLSYEQYF.

The V call is TRBV28, the J call TRBJ2-5; D may be TRBD1 or TRBD2 (5 bases each). Germline CDR1 reads MDHEN; CDR2 reads SYDVKM. The CDR3 extends over 13 amino acids. Trimming stripped 6 bases from V and 9 bases from J, with 17 bases between. CDR3 in DNA: TGTGCCAGCAGACCCGGGGCATTGTGGGCCCAGTACTTC. Its translation is CASRPGALWAQYF. The variable domain in full, completed from reference TRBV28 and TRBJ2-5, reads DVKVTQSSRYLVKRTGEKVFLECVQDMDHENMFWYRQDPGLGLRLIYFSYDVKMKEKGDIPEGYSVSREKKERFSLILESASTNQTSMYLCASRPGALWAQYFGPGTRLLVL.

The chain carries TRBV7-6 and TRBJ1-5; D not certain. The CDR3 totals 14 residues. Germline V gene lookup returns CDR1 SGHVS and CDR2 FNYEAQ. With 0 bases removed from V and 3 bases from J, the gap between germline ends came to 6 bases. The DNA of the CDR3 is TGTGCCAGCAGCTTAGCGGGCGCCAATCAGCCCCAGCATTTT. Amino acids: CASSLAGANQPQHF.

This clonotype was recorded many times. In nucleotides, the CDR3 is TGTGCCAGCAGCCAAGAAAGTTACAGGGGTTCTTACGAGCAGTACTTC. Protein product: CASSQESYRGSYEQYF. The J gene is TRBJ2-7, the V gene TRBV4-2, with 7 bases lining up with TRBD1. V gave up 0 bases and J gave up 4 bases; unmatched junction bases: 9. The CDR3 runs to 16 residues. The germline V gene has CDR1 LGHNA and CDR2 YNFKEQ.

The chain couples TRBV15 to TRBJ2-1; possible D gene TRBD2, 6 bases. V shed 5 bases and J shed 4 bases, with 21 bases lying between them. Germline assignment: CDR1 LNHNV and CDR2 YYDKDF (reference sequence). This CDR3 has 17 amino acids. DNA of the CDR3: TGTGCCACCAGCCATAATCGAGGCGGGGCTGGATACAATGAGCAGTTCTTC. Translating gives CATSHNRGGAGYNEQFF. Supplemented by reference TRBV15 and TRBJ2-1, the full variable domain reads DAMVIQNPRYQVTQFGKPVTLSCSQTLNHNVMYWYQQKSSQAPKLLFHYYDKDFNNEADTPDNFQSRRPNTSFCFLDIRSPGLGDTAMYLCATSHNRGGAGYNEQFFGPGTRLTVL.

The sample holds many counts of this clonotype. The CDR3 here is CSVEFPGSYEQYF. CDR3 DNA: TGCAGCGTTGAATTCCCGGGAAGTTACGAGCAGTACTTC. The chain has TRBV29-1 and TRBJ2-7; TRBD2 might be the D (5 bases). Germline-derived CDR1 and CDR2 are SQVTM and ANQGSEA. The CDR3 runs 13 residues. Trimming took 2 bases from V and 4 from J, leaving 12 bases between them.

The chain employs TRBV6-1 and TRBJ2-5; maybe TRBD1 (6 bases). Deletions cut 5 bases from V and 2 bases from J, with 15 bases between. The CDR3 covers 15 residues. CDR1 and CDR2 (germline): MNHNS, SASEGT. The CDR3 protein is CASSLLSGQQETQYF. As DNA, the CDR3 is TGTGCCAGCAGTCTCCTTTCAGGACAGCAAGAGACCCAGTACTTC.

This clonotype was detected a few times. The chain is built from TRBV10-3 and TRBJ2-6, with 9 nucleotides matching TRBD1. The ends lost 6 bases at V and 1 base at J; junction bases unmatched: 10. This CDR3 has 18 residues. Germline V CDR1 and CDR2: ENHRY, SYGVKD. The CDR3 DNA sequence: TGTGCCATCAGCGAACAGGGGGCGGTTTGGTCTGGGGCCAACGTCCTGACTTTC. This sequence encodes CAISEQGAVWSGANVLTF.

In its sample, this clonotype was seen many times. This chain links TRBV27 with TRBJ2-3; D is unclear. Germline CDR1 and CDR2: MNHEY and SMNVEV (reference sequence). The CDR3 totals 15 residues. Between the trimmed V and J ends, which lost 0 bases and 4 bases, there was a span of 11 bases. CDR3 in DNA: TGTGCCAGCAGTTTATCCGGATTGGGGTCAGATACGCAGTATTTT. Translation gives CASSLSGLGSDTQYF.

The rearrangement uses TRBV11-2 and TRBJ2-5; D assignment may be TRBD1 or TRBD2 (5 bases each). V dropped 1 base and J dropped 2 bases, with 11 bases sitting between them. The CDR3 contains 15 residues. Germline V gene lookup returns CDR1 SGHAT and CDR2 FQNNGV. The CDR3 is CASSLVGDRQETQYF. In nucleotides, the CDR3 is TGTGCCAGCAGCTTAGTGGGGGACCGTCAAGAGACCCAGTACTTC.

The J gene is TRBJ1-2, the V gene TRBV7-8; D call uncertain. CDR1 is SGHVS and CDR2 is FQNEAQ in the germline V gene. V was cut by 1 base and J by 8 bases, with 8 bases left in between. CDR3 length: 12 amino acids. CDR3 nucleotide sequence: TGTGCCAGCAGCTTAGGACTTAACGGCTACACCTTC. Amino acid sequence: CASSLGLNGYTF.

The V call is TRBV7-6, the J call TRBJ1-1; no firm D call. In germline, CDR1 is SGHVS, CDR2 FNYEAQ. Deletions cut 10 bases from V and 0 bases from J, with 12 bases between. The CDR3 has 13 amino acids. CDR3 region: CATQRALNTEAFF. CDR3 coding DNA: TGTGCCACCCAGAGGGCCCTGAACACTGAAGCTTTCTTT.

This clonotype showed up just a few times. The J gene is TRBJ1-5, the V gene TRBV20-1, with D maybe TRBD1 (5 bases). The CDR3 extends over 15 amino acids. Germline lookup yields CDR1 DFQATT and CDR2 SNEGSKA (reference sequence). Trimming took 6 bases from V and 0 from J, leaving 15 bases between them. The CDR3 DNA follows: TGCAGTGCAACGGGGACGGACGATAGCAATCAGCCCCAGCATTTT. Its translation is CSATGTDDSNQPQHF.

V is TRBV10-3 and J is TRBJ2-1, with D unresolved. Germline V gene sequence: CDR1 ENHRY, CDR2 SYGVKD. This CDR3 is 13 amino acids long. V lost 6 bases, J lost 2 bases, and 8 bases lay in between. This chain's CDR3 is CAISLPPYNEQFF. In DNA, the CDR3 is TGTGCCATCAGCCTCCCCCCCTACAATGAGCAGTTCTTC.

In its sample, this clonotype was seen many times. The CDR3 reads CSASLTSPTGELFF. As DNA, the CDR3 is TGCAGTGCTAGCCTGACTAGCCCCACCGGGGAGCTGTTTTTT. This chain joins TRBV20-1 and TRBJ2-2, with TRBD2 identical over 7 bases. The CDR3 has 14 residues. Germline lookup yields CDR1 DFQATT and CDR2 SNEGSKA (reference sequence). Germline trimming cut 3 bases from V and 4 bases from J; bases unmatched to any gene: 5.